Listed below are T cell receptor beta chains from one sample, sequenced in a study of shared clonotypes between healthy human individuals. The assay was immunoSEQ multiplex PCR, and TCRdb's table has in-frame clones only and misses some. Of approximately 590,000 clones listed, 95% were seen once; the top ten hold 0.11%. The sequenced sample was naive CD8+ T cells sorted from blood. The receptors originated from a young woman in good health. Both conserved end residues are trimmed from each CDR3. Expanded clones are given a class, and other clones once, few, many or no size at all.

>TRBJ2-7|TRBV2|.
ASSGAGPGDPRRDYEQY
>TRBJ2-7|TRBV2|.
ASSEAVQLIHEQY
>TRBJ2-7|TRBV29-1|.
SVLGTSGSYEQY
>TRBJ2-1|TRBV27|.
ASSLSGGYEQF
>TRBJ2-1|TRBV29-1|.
SVPGLAVNEQF
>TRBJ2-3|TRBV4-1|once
ASSQEFKGEDTQY
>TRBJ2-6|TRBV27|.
ASSPSGANVLT
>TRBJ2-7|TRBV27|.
ASSFGPKYEQY
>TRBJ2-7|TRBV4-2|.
ASSRGLSSYEQY
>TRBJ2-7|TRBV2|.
ASSVGSSYEQY
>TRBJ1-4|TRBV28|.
ASRPNRGPANEKLF
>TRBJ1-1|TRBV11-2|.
ASSLAFMNTEAF
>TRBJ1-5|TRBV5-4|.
ASSLQGGGQPQH
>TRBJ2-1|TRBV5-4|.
ASSRINEQF
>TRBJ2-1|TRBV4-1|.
ASSQERHNEQF
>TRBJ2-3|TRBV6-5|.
ASSLTSGNTDTQY
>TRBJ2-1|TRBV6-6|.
ASPGGRPGSYNEQF
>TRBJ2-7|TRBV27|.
ASKGSVYEQY
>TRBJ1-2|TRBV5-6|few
ASSLGGYGYT
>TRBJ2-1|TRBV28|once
ASTPGTTNYNEQF
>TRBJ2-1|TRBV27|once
ASTIDTSYNEQF
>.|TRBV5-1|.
ASSPPASYEQY
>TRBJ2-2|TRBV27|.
ASSFLAVTGELF
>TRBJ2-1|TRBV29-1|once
SVESRENTQEQF
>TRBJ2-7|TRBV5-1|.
ASSLRGGNEQY
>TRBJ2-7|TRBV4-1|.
ASSQDREGPYEQY
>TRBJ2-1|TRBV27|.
ASTWGGLATEQF
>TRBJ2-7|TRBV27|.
ASSPSPGTGVRYEQY
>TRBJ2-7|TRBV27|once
ASSPSAGTRGYEQY
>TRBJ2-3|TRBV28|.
ASSSQGARSTDTQY
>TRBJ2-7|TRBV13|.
ASSLADRSYEQY
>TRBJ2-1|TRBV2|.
ASRSGTAYNEQF
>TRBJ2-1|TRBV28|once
ASSLRQRADNEQF
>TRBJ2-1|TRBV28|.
ASSFNEQF
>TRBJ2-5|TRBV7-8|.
ASSLATPYETQY
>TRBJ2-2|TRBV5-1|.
ASSEGPFRGSGELF
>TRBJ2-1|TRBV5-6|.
ASSIQGALNEQF
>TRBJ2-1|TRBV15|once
ATSRDPGLGPYNEQF
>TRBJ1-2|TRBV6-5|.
ASSYSKGLGNYGYT
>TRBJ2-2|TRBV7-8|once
ASSLALGTPAGELF
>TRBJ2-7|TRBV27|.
ASSLGTRPYEQY
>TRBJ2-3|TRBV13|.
ASSLGTSGRNTQY
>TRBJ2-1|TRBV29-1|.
SVVSGTVNEQF
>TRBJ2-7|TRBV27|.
ASSLSGPNTGVSYEQY
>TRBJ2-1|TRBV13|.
ASSLGQQGPYNEQF
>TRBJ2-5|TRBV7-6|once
ASTPARGDGWTQY